The present TCR beta chain was sequenced within a study of blood T cell repertoires in COVID-19. Study overall: The United States, Italy and Spain were the sources of the acute and convalescent COVID-19 samples. PBMCs, B-cell-depleted T cells, or T cells were the source of the cDNA or gDNA that made up the material.

V lost 8 bases and J lost 0, with 14 bases in between. CDR3 length: 15 amino acids. Germline V gives CDR1 LGHNA, CDR2 YSLEER. Original data processing: Estimation of nucleated cell counts relied on the amplification of reference gene primers. Here immunoSEQ multiplex PCR was the method, and the copy in TCRdb shows in-frame clones only, minus some. V and J calls and clone size are copied from that table; D and trimming were computed from the DNA. The table has 300,000 to 400,000 clones, 88% seen once; the top ten hold under 5%. The chain carries TRBV4-3 and TRBJ1-3; perhaps TRBD1 as D (5 bases). The source of this sequence is a woman aged 50 to 65 with active or convalescent COVID-19. The sample was peripheral blood. Here the CDR3 DNA reads TGCGCCAGCTCCAGTGGGGGGGGCTCTGGAAACACCATATATTTT. Amino acid sequence: CASSSGGGSGNTIYF.